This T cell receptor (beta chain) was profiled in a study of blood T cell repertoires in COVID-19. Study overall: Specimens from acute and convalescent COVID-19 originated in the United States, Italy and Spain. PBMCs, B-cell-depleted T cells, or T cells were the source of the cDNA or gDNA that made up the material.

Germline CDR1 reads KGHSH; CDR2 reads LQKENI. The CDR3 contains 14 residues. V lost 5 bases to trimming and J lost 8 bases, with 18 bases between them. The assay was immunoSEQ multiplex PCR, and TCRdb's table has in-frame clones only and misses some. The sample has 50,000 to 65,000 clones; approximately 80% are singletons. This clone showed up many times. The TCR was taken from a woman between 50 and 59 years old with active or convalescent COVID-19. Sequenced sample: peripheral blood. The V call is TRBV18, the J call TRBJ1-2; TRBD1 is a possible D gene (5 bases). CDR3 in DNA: TGTGCCAGCTCAGGTGGGGCAGGGATCCTCGGCTACACCTTC. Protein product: CASSGGAGILGYTF.